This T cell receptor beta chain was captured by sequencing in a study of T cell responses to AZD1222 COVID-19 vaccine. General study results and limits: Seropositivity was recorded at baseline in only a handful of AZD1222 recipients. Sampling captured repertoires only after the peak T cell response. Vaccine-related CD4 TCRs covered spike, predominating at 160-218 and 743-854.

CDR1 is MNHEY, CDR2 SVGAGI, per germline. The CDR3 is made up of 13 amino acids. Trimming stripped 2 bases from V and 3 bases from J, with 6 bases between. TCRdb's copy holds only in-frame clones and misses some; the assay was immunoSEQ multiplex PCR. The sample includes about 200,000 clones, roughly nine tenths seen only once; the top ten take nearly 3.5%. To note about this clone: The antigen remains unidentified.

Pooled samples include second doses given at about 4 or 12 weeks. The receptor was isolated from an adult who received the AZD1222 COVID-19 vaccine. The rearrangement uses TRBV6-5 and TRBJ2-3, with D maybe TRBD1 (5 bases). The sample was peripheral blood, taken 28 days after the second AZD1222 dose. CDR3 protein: CASSYDSTDTQYF. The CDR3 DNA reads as TGTGCCAGCAGTTACGACAGTACAGATACGCAGTATTTT.